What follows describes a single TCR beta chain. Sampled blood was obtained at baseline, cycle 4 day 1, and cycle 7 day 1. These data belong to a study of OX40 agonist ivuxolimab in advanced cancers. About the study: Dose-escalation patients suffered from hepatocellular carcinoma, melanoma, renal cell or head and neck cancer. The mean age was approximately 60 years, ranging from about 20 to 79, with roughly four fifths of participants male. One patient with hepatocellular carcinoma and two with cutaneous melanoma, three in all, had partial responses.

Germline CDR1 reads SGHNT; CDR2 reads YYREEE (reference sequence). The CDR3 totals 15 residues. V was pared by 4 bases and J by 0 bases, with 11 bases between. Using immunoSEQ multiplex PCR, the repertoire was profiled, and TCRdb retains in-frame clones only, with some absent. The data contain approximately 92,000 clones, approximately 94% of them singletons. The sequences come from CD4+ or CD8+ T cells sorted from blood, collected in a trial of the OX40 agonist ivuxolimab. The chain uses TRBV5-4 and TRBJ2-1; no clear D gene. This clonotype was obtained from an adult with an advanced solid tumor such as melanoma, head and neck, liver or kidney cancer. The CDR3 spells CASSPGRSSYNEQFF. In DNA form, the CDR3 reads TGTGCCAGCAGCCCCGGGCGAAGCTCCTACAATGAGCAGTTCTTC. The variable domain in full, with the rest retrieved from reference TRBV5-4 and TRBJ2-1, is ETGVTQSPTHLIKTRGQQVTLRCSSQSGHNTVSWYQQALGQGPQFIFQYYREEENGRGNFPPRFSGLQFPNYSSELNVNALELDDSALYLCASSPGRSSYNEQFFGPGTRLTVL.